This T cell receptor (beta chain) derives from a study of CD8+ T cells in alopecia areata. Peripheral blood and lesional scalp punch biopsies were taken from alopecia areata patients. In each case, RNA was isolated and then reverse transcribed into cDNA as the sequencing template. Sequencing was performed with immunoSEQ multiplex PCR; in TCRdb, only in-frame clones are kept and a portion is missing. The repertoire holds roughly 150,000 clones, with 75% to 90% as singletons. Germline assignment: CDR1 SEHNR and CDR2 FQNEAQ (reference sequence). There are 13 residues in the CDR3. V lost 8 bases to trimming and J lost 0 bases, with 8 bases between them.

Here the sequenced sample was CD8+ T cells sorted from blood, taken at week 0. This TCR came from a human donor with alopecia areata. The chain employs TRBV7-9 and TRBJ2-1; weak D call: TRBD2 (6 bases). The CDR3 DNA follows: TGTGCCAGCTGGAGGGACTCCTACAATGAGCAGTTCTTC. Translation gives CASWRDSYNEQFF.